A single sample is the source of the 10 T cell receptor beta chains below, sequenced in a study of technical replicates of blood from a few donors. Produced via immunoSEQ multiplex PCR; TCRdb's table is partial and in-frame only. The sample has some 81,000 clones, roughly 90% seen once. Material: T cells isolated from PBMCs. Source of these receptors: a human donor in good health.

The chain recombines TRBV11-2 with TRBJ2-1; 9 nucleotides line up with TRBD2. CDR1 and CDR2 (germline): SGHAT, FQNNGV. This CDR3 contains 15 residues. Trimming at V came to 4 bases and at J to 5 bases, leaving 6 bases not matched to a gene. CDR3 nucleotides: TGTGCCAGCAGCTCCCCGACTAGCGGTAACAATGAGCAGTTCTTC. This translates into CASSSPTSGNNEQFF.

This clone was seen a single time. The chain combines TRBV30 with TRBJ2-5, with D perhaps matching TRBD2 (6 bases). V lost 4 bases and J 4 bases, leaving 10 bases between the germline ends. This CDR3 region has 12 residues. Germline values: CDR1 GTSNPN, CDR2 SVGIG (reference sequence). CDR3 region: CAWNQGGETQYF. CDR3 sequence (DNA): TGTGCCTGGAATCAGGGAGGAGAGACCCAGTACTTC.

This chain joins TRBV4-2 and TRBJ2-6, with 10 bases aligning to TRBD1. The CDR3 runs 18 residues. J lost 3 bases, V lost 4 bases, and 9 bases had no gene match. CDR1 is LGHNA and CDR2 is YNFKEQ in the germline V gene. As DNA, the CDR3 is TGTGCCAGCAGCCCGACAGGGGGCGGGGGTTTTGGGGCCAACGTCCTGACTTTC. It translates to CASSPTGGGGFGANVLTF.

The chain employs TRBV28 and TRBJ1-2; D possibly corresponds to TRBD1 (6 bases). CDR1 and CDR2 from the germline V gene are MDHEN and SYDVKM. V lost 2 bases, J lost 5 bases, and 15 bases lay in between. CDR3 length equals 15 residues. The chain's CDR3 is CASSLRLDRSYGYTF. CDR3 sequence (DNA): TGTGCCAGCAGTTTAAGGCTAGACAGGTCGTATGGCTACACCTTC.

V is TRBV5-1 and J is TRBJ2-3; no firm D call. V was pared by 0 bases and J by 4 bases, with 9 bases between. The CDR3 extends over 14 amino acids. Germline values: CDR1 SGHRS, CDR2 YFSETQ. In nucleotides, the CDR3 is TGCGCCAGCAGCTTGGCCGCAGCGCCAGATACGCAGTATTTT. It yields the protein CASSLAAAPDTQYF.

V usage is TRBV7-3 and J usage is TRBJ2-5, with a possible D match to TRBD1 (6 bases). CDR1 is SGHTA and CDR2 is FQGTGA in the germline V gene. The V gene lost 2 bases and the J gene lost 5 bases, with 12 bases spanning the gap. This CDR3 has 14 residues. CDR3 sequence: CASSLRGDIETQYF. The CDR3 DNA reads TGTGCCAGCAGCTTACGTGGGGACATCGAGACCCAGTACTTC.

The gene calls are TRBV10-1 and TRBJ2-5; 13 nucleotides align to TRBD2. Per the germline V gene, CDR1 is WNHNN and CDR2 is SYGVQD (reference sequence). The length of the CDR3 is 17 residues. J gave up 7 bases and V 3 bases, and 11 bases lay outside the gene matches. CDR3 in amino acids: CASSDEAGLAGYVTQYF. As DNA, the CDR3 is TGCGCCAGCAGTGATGAAGCGGGACTAGCGGGATATGTGACCCAGTACTTC.

V gene TRBV9 combines with J gene TRBJ2-1; D remains ambiguous. Trimming pared 6 bases from V and 6 bases from J, leaving 13 bases between. The germline V gene has CDR1 SGDLS and CDR2 YYNGEE. The CDR3 runs 13 residues. CDR3 region: CASTMTTSNEQFF. The DNA for the CDR3 is TGTGCCAGCACCATGACAACCTCCAATGAGCAGTTCTTC. The full variable domain, with the rest looked up from reference TRBV9 and TRBJ2-1, is DSGVTQTPKHLITATGQRVTLRCSPRSGDLSVYWYQQSLDQGLQFLIQYYNGEERAKGNILERFSAQQFPDLHSELNLSSLELGDSALYFCASTMTTSNEQFFGPGTRLTVL.

With regard to this clone: The junction shows a germline mismatch at one end, possibly a read error. V is TRBV4-2 and J is TRBJ2-7, with 8 bases matching TRBD1. Germline loops: CDR1 LGHNA, CDR2 YNFKEQ. The CDR3 has 18 residues. This chain's CDR3 is CASSYRTGLGGKSSEQYF. The CDR3 nucleotides are TGTGCCAGCAGCTACCGGACAGGGTTAGGGGGGAAGTCCTCCGAGCAGTACTTC.

The gene calls are TRBV19 and TRBJ2-6; no clear D gene. Germline-derived CDR1 and CDR2 are LNHDA and SQIVND (reference sequence). This CDR3 contains 17 residues. Trimming took off 6 bases at V and 0 bases at J, with 15 bases between the two ends. The CDR3 nucleotides are TGTGCCAGTAGGACGACACACACCTTCTCTGGGGCCAACGTCCTGACTTTC. This encodes CASRTTHTFSGANVLTF.